This T cell receptor beta chain comes out of a study of CD8+CD57+ T cells in acquired aplastic anemia. On the study more broadly: The DNA of sorted CD4+ and CD8+ cells averaged 3.2 ug. CD4+ cell libraries from healthy donors averaged about 10.8 million reads. Regarding the study as a whole: Between patients and controls, CD8+ Simpson's diversity did not vary significantly. Both patients and controls carried the same twenty-nine CD8+ CDR3 sequences.

Investigators profiled TCR beta VDJ and CDR3 from genomic DNA template. TCRdb itself ran the reads through MiXCR, one entry per CDR3 protein. The sample consists of about 110,000 distinct CDR3 sequences, 51% of them appearing once. In regard to this clonotype: Its specificity is unknown. One end of the junction does not line up with germline, which may come from a read error.

The CDR3 contains 17 residues. Germline loops: CDR1 SGHRS, CDR2 YFSETQ. The rearrangement links TRBV5-1 to TRBJ2-2, with TRBD2 identical over 10 bases. Source material: sorted CD4+, CD8+, or CD8+CD57+ T cells (not recorded which) from PBMCs. The clonotype was recovered from a human donor in good health, serving as a control. The CDR3 protein is CTSSLDLAGANTGELFF. The CDR3 coding sequence is TGCACCAGCAGCTTGGATCTAGCGGGGGCGAACACCGGGGAGCTGTTTTTT.